The 13 T cell receptor beta chains below all came from one sample that was sequenced in a study of blood T cell repertoires in COVID-19. Only in-frame clones appear in the TCRdb table, and some are missing; sequencing was by immunoSEQ multiplex PCR. The sample holds under 200,000 clones; over 70% are singletons and the top ten take around 6%. The sequenced sample was PBMCs or T cells enriched from blood (not recorded which). These receptor sequences come from a woman aged 35 to 49 with acute COVID-19.

This clone came up once. This chain links TRBV2 with TRBJ1-2; TRBD1 might be the D (6 bases). The V end was cut by 0 bases, the J end by 0 bases, with 14 bases between. The CDR3 length is 17 residues. Germline V gene data show CDR1 as SNHLY and CDR2 as FYNNEI. Here the CDR3 DNA reads TGTGCCAGCAGTGAAGCGCTAGGGGACACAGCTAACTATGGCTACACCTTC. Amino acid sequence: CASSEALGDTANYGYTF.

V usage is TRBV2 and J usage is TRBJ1-2; TRBD1 matches at 9 bases. In germline, CDR1 is SNHLY, CDR2 FYNNEI. With V trimmed by 6 bases and J by 1 base, 3 bases remained unmatched. This CDR3 comprises 14 residues. The DNA of the CDR3 is TGTGCCAGCAGCCCGGACAGGGGTAACTATGGCTACACCTTC. It is translated as CASSPDRGNYGYTF.

The V and J genes are TRBV7-9 and TRBJ2-1; D might be TRBD2 (6 bases). Trimming took off 1 base at V and 14 bases at J, with 12 bases between the two ends. Germline values: CDR1 SEHNR, CDR2 FQNEAQ (reference sequence). This CDR3 is 12 amino acids long. The CDR3 nucleotides read TGTGCCAGCAGCTTAGGGGGACTGGCGGAGTTCTTC. Its translation is CASSLGGLAEFF.

This clone was counted only a few times. This chain joins TRBV10-3 and TRBJ1-3, with 7 positions matching TRBD1. The CDR3 sequence is 13 residues long. Germline V CDR1 and CDR2: ENHRY, SYGVKD. Trimming cost V 10 bases and J 4 bases; bases outside gene matches: 7. CDR3: CATVGTAGNTIYF. DNA for the CDR3: TGTGCCACCGTCGGGACAGCCGGAAACACCATATATTTT.

In its sample, this clone was seen once. This chain uses TRBV11-1 with TRBJ2-7; D is possibly TRBD1 (6 bases). This CDR3 region has 13 residues. Germline lookup yields CDR1 SGHAT and CDR2 FQDESV (reference sequence). V lost 1 base and J 4 bases, leaving 8 bases between the germline ends. As DNA, the CDR3 is TGTGCCAGCAGCTTAGTAGGGGGTTACGAGCAGTACTTC. This sequence encodes CASSLVGGYEQYF.

This clone occurred a few times. The rearrangement links TRBV11-3 to TRBJ1-1; 10 bases align to TRBD1. Trimming removed 5 bases from V and 0 bases from J; junction bases left unmatched: 6. The CDR3 loop spans 16 amino acids. CDR1 and CDR2 (germline): SGHNT, YENEEA. CDR3 loop: CASSVPGQGLNTEAFF. CDR3 nucleotide sequence: TGTGCCAGCAGCGTACCGGGACAGGGGTTGAACACTGAAGCTTTCTTT.

This chain uses TRBV27 with TRBJ1-3; 7 bases align to TRBD1. Germline CDR1 and CDR2: MNHEY and SMNVEV (reference sequence). V shed 3 bases and J 10 bases; nucleotides not matched to a gene: 9. The CDR3 length is 14 residues. The CDR3 nucleotides read TGTGCCAGCAGTTTTCGTCAGGGGGTGGGGACCATATATTTT. This sequence encodes CASSFRQGVGTIYF.

The chain carries TRBV5-1 and TRBJ1-1; no definite D call. V lost 4 bases and J 1 base, leaving 17 bases between the germline ends. Germline CDR1 and CDR2: SGHRS and YFSETQ. The CDR3 has 16 amino acids. The CDR3: CASSLDLISGNTEAFF. The CDR3 DNA is TGCGCCAGCAGCCTGGACCTCATATCAGGGAACACTGAAGCTTTCTTT.

This chain links TRBV2 with TRBJ1-2; 9 bases map to TRBD1. The CDR3 extends over 15 amino acids. CDR1 is SNHLY, CDR2 FYNNEI, per germline. V lost 6 bases, J lost 4 bases, and 9 bases stayed unmatched. The CDR3 nucleotides are TGTGCCAGCAGAGTAGCCGGGACAGGGATCTATGGCTACACCTTC. Protein product: CASRVAGTGIYGYTF.

On this clone itself: Distinct nucleotide sequences in the sample also encode this CDR3. The chain couples TRBV18 to TRBJ1-1; D not certain. V was trimmed by 3 bases and J by 1 base, leaving 6 bases between them. Looked up from germline, CDR1 is KGHSH and CDR2 is LQKENI. CDR3 size: 13 residues. The CDR3 sequence: CASSPNGNTEAFF. DNA of the CDR3: TGTGCCAGCTCACCGAACGGGAACACTGAAGCTTTCTTT.

The rearrangement uses TRBV14 and TRBJ1-6, with 8 bases lining up with TRBD1. Germline V gene lookup returns CDR1 SGHDN and CDR2 FVKESK. There are 16 residues in the CDR3. Germline trimming cut 0 bases from V and 7 bases from J; bases unmatched to any gene: 5. The CDR3 coding sequence is TGTGCCAGCAGCCAAGATTCGGGACAGGCCAATTCACCCCTCCACTTT. It yields the protein CASSQDSGQANSPLHF. Filled out from reference TRBV14 and TRBJ1-6, the complete variable domain reads EAGVTQFPSHSVIEKGQTVTLRCDPISGHDNLYWYRRVMGKEIKFLLHFVKESKQDESGMPNNRFLAERTGGTYSTLKVQPAELEDSGVYFCASSQDSGQANSPLHFGNGTRLTVT.

This clone was picked up many times. This chain joins TRBV7-9 and TRBJ1-1, with D possibly being TRBD1 (5 bases). The ends were cut back, 4 bases at V and 4 bases at J, with 19 bases in the middle. This CDR3 is built from 16 residues. In germline, CDR1 is SEHNR, CDR2 FQNEAQ (reference sequence). The CDR3 nucleotides are TGTGCCAGCAGCTCCGGGACCGTTATGGGGGGCACTGAAGCTTTCTTT. Translating gives CASSSGTVMGGTEAFF.

The chain links TRBV6-5 to TRBJ2-7; 7 bases match TRBD1. V dropped 6 bases and J dropped 2; count of bases not matched to a gene: 7. CDR3 length equals 14 residues. In germline, CDR1 is MNHEY, CDR2 SVGAGI. CDR3 residues: CASSGRDRPYEQYF. CDR3 in DNA: TGTGCCAGCAGCGGCCGGGACAGACCCTACGAGCAGTACTTC.